These 9 T cell receptor beta chains originate from one sample sequenced in a study of cytomegalovirus exposure and HLA in healthy donors. The PCR had 60 Vbeta and 13 Jbeta primers. Profiling relied on immunoSEQ multiplex PCR, and the TCRdb table lists in-frame clones only, not all of them. This sample yields around 300,000 clones, of which around four fifths are seen a single time; roughly 2% belongs to the top ten. The sequencing sample was made of PBMCs. All receptors come from a woman aged 40 to 50 in good health and CMV-seropositive.

The rearrangement links TRBV29-1 to TRBJ1-1; D call uncertain. In germline, CDR1 is SQVTM, CDR2 ANQGSEA. This CDR3 comprises 18 residues. The ends were cut back, 7 bases at V and 1 base at J, with 28 bases in the middle. CDR3 amino acids: CSATELNAGLRTNTEAFF. DNA for the CDR3: TGCAGCGCCACAGAATTGAACGCAGGTCTCCGCACGAACACTGAAGCTTTCTTT. The full variable domain, its missing parts supplied by reference TRBV29-1 and TRBJ1-1, is SAVISQKPSRDICQRGTSLTIQCQVDSQVTMMFWYRQQPGQSLTLIATANQGSEATYESGFVIDKFPISRPNLTFSTLTVSNMSPEDSSIYLCSATELNAGLRTNTEAFFGQGTRLTVV.

The chain employs TRBV11-3 and TRBJ2-5; D unresolved. This CDR3 region has 16 residues. Per germline, CDR1 SGHNT and CDR2 YENEEA. V dropped 3 bases and J dropped 4 bases, with 18 bases sitting between them. In DNA form, the CDR3 reads TGTGCCAGCAGCTTGGGCTGGAAATTGGTGCGAGAGACCCAGTACTTC. Residues: CASSLGWKLVRETQYF.

This clone was detected a few times. The rearrangement uses TRBV7-6 and TRBJ2-1; maybe TRBD2 (6 bases). The CDR3 loop spans 16 amino acids. Germline-derived CDR1 and CDR2 are SGHVS and FNYEAQ. V was cut by 10 bases and J by 4 bases, with 23 bases left in between. This CDR3 reads CATQLTATSPYNEQFF. CDR3 coding DNA: TGTGCCACCCAACTCACCGCCACTAGCCCATACAATGAGCAGTTCTTC.

The rearrangement uses TRBV7-9 and TRBJ2-2; 7 nucleotides agree with TRBD1. The CDR3 covers 18 residues. The V segment lost 6 bases and the J segment 6 bases; nucleotides outside the gene matches: 19. CDR1 and CDR2 from the germline V gene are SEHNR and FQNEAQ (reference sequence). CDR3 DNA sequence: TGTGCCAGCAGTCCATTAGGGGGTCCACAGGGGAGCGCCGGGGAGCTGTTTTTT. Encoded protein: CASSPLGGPQGSAGELFF.

For this clone: This specimen includes other DNA sequences encoding the same CDR3. The chain joins TRBV7-2 to TRBJ2-5, with D perhaps TRBD2 (6 bases). Deletions cut 8 bases from V and 2 bases from J, with 15 bases between. The CDR3 totals 14 residues. Germline CDR1 is SGHTA and CDR2 is FQGNSA. The CDR3 region is CASSRGGQQETQYF. The CDR3 DNA sequence: TGTGCCAGCTCTAGGGGAGGCCAGCAAGAGACCCAGTACTTC.

The genes are TRBV11-3 and TRBJ2-5; 7 bases fit TRBD1. The J call may be wrong; the DNA end is better matched by TRBJ2-7. CDR1 is SGHNT, CDR2 YENEEA, per germline. This CDR3 spans 14 amino acids. DNA for the CDR3: TGTGCCAGCAGCTTCCGGGACAGAGACTACGAGCAGTACTTC. Its translation: CASSFRDRDYEQYF.

The chain is built from TRBV7-9 and TRBJ1-4; D may be TRBD1 (6 bases). From germline, CDR1 is SEHNR and CDR2 FQNEAQ (reference sequence). There are 15 residues in the CDR3. The V end was cut by 11 bases, the J end by 0 bases, with 16 bases between. The CDR3 sequence is CAAAGGGSTNEKLFF. The CDR3 coding sequence is TGTGCCGCGGCGGGGGGCGGATCAACTAATGAAAAACTGTTTTTT.

The chain has TRBV6-6 and TRBJ2-7; possibly TRBD1 for D (6 bases). With 10 bases removed from V and 5 bases from J, the gap between germline ends came to 18 bases. The CDR3 contains 13 residues. Per germline, CDR1 MNHNY and CDR2 SVGAGI (reference sequence). CDR3 DNA sequence: TGTGCCATAGGTTATACAGGGAACCACGAGCAGTACTTC. Translating it yields CAIGYTGNHEQYF.

The CDR3 is CASSRTGSNTEAFF. CDR3 sequence (DNA): TGTGCCAGCAGTCGGACAGGGTCGAACACTGAAGCTTTCTTT. V usage is TRBV6-5 and J usage is TRBJ1-1, with 8 bases matching TRBD1. CDR3 length: 14 residues. Germline CDR1 is MNHEY and CDR2 is SVGAGI. J gave up 1 base and V 5 bases, and 3 bases lay outside the gene matches.